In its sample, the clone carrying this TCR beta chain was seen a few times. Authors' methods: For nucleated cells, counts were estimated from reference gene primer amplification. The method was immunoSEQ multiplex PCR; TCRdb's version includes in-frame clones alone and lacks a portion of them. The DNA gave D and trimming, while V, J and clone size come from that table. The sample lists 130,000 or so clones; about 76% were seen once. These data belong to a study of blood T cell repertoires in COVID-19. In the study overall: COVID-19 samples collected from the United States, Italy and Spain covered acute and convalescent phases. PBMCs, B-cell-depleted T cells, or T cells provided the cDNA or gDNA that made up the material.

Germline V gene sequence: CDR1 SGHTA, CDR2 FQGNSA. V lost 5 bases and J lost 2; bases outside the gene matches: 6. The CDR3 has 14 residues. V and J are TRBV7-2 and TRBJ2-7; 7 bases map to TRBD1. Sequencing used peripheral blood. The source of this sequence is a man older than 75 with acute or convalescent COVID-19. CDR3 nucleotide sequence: TGTGCCAGCAGCATAACGGGACAGACCTACGAGCAGTACTTC. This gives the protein CASSITGQTYEQYF.